These T cell receptor beta chains were read from a single sample in a study of blood T cell repertoires in COVID-19. Libraries were prepared by immunoSEQ multiplex PCR; TCRdb keeps only in-frame clonotypes and omits some of them. The sample carries 35,000 to 45,000 clones, 75% to 90% recorded once. Sequenced sample: peripheral blood. All receptors derive from a man aged 55 to 70 with acute or convalescent COVID-19. CDR3s include the opening cysteine and the closing phenylalanine or tryptophan. D genes are given only for firm matches.

D,V,J,DNA,CDR3
.,TRBV7-2,TRBJ1-6,TGTGCCAGCAGCTTAGCGTCGTGGACAGTTAATTCACCCCTCCACTTT,CASSLASWTVNSPLHF
.,TRBV3-1/TRBV3-2,TRBJ2-7,TGTGCCAGCAGCCAACTGAACGAGCTGTACTTC,CASSQLNELYF
TRBD1,TRBV4-1,TRBJ1-2,TGCGCCAGCAGCCAAGTAATTAAGACAGGGGGCTATGGCTACACCTTC,CASSQVIKTGGYGYTF
.,TRBV19,TRBJ2-2,TGTGCCAGCCAGGGGCTGGGCACCGGGGAGCTGTTTTTT,CASQGLGTGELFF
.,TRBV5-8,TRBJ2-7,TGTGCCAGCAGCTTGGAATTCTGGGTTGGCGGTTACGAGCAGTACTTC,CASSLEFWVGGYEQYF
TRBD1,TRBV7-9,TRBJ2-7,TGTGCCAGCAGCACCACGACAGGGAGCGACGAGCAGTACTTC,CASSTTTGSDEQYF
TRBD1,TRBV2,TRBJ2-3,TGTGCCAGCAACCCGGGACAGGGACCGGTAGATACGCAGTATTTT,CASNPGQGPVDTQYF
TRBD2,TRBV29-1,TRBJ2-3,TGCAGCGTTGAGGACCTTATAGCGGGGGGACCAGATACGCAGTATTTT,CSVEDLIAGGPDTQYF
TRBD1,TRBV28,TRBJ1-5,TGTGCCAGCAGGCCCCTATCAGGGGGCAGGCAGCCCCAGCATTTT,CASRPLSGGRQPQHF
.,TRBV3-1/TRBV3-2,TRBJ1-5,TGTGCCAGCAGCCAAGAAGGGGCTGGAAGCAATCAGCCCCAGCATTTT,CASSQEGAGSNQPQHF
TRBD2,TRBV9,TRBJ2-1,TGTGCCAGCAGCCCCCTCGGGGGGGCGGGATCCAATGAGCAGTTCTTC,CASSPLGGAGSNEQFF
TRBD2,TRBV19,TRBJ2-5,TGTGCCAGTAGTCCGACTAGCGGGGGGGCCGAGACCCAGTACTTC,CASSPTSGGAETQYF
.,TRBV6-5,TRBJ1-1,TGTGCCAGCAGTTACTATCAAGCCCTGAACACTGAAGCTTTCTTT,CASSYYQALNTEAFF
TRBD2,TRBV5-1,TRBJ2-7,TGCGCCAGCAGCTTGGTCGCGCCAACTAGCGCCGATTACGAGCAGTACTTC,CASSLVAPTSADYEQYF
TRBD1,TRBV5-8,TRBJ2-1,TGTGCCAGCAGCTTACGGACAGGGATAGGGGTCAATGAGCAGTTCTTC,CASSLRTGIGVNEQFF
.,TRBV2,TRBJ1-2,TGTGCCAGCACGGCAGGCTATGGCTACACCTTC,CASTAGYGYTF
.,TRBV10-3,TRBJ1-1,TGTGCCATCGGCGCCAGGACAGACACTGAAGCTTTCTTT,CAIGARTDTEAFF
TRBD2,TRBV7-3,TRBJ2-7,TGTGCCAGCAGCCCGGAAGCGGGAGGTTCCTACGAGCAGTACTTC,CASSPEAGGSYEQYF
TRBD1,TRBV7-6,TRBJ1-2,TGTGCCAGCAGCCCGGGACAGGGAGGCACCTCTCTTGGCTACACCTTC,CASSPGQGGTSLGYTF
.,TRBV10-2,TRBJ2-1,TGCGCCAGCAGTGAGGGGCACGGGGAAGAGCAGTTCTTC,CASSEGHGEEQFF
TRBD2,TRBV30,TRBJ2-3,TGTGCCTGGAGATTAGCGGGGGGCCTTTTCGGTACGCAGTATTTT,CAWRLAGGLFGTQYF
TRBD1,TRBV7-6,TRBJ2-3,TGTGCCAGCAGCAACGGACAGGGCGCAGATACGCAGTATTTT,CASSNGQGADTQYF
.,TRBV10-2,TRBJ1-5,TGCGCCAGCATACTCGGGGGGGCGCAAGGTCAGCCCCAGCATTTT,CASILGGAQGQPQHF
.,TRBV27,TRBJ2-5,TGTGCCAGCAGTTTAACTCGTAGAGAGACCCAGTACTTC,CASSLTRRETQYF
TRBD1,TRBV24-1,TRBJ2-2,TGTGCCACCAGTGACGGACAGGCACCCACCGGGGAGCTGTTTTTT,CATSDGQAPTGELFF
.,TRBV6-2/TRBV6-3,TRBJ2-2,TGTGCCAGCAGTTACTCAAGACTCTTGGGCGGGGAGCTGTTTTTT,CASSYSRLLGGELFF
TRBD2,TRBV6-6,TRBJ2-3,TGTGCCAGCAGCCTTGGACTAGCGGGCACAGATACGCAGTATTTT,CASSLGLAGTDTQYF